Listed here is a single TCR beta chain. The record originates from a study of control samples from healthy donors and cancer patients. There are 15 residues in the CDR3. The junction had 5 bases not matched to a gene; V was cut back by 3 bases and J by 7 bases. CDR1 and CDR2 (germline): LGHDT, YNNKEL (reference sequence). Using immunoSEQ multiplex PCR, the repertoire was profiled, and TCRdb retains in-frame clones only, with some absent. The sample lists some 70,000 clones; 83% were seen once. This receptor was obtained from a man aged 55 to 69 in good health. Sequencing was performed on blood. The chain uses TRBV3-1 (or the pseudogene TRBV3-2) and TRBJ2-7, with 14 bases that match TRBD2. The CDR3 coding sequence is TGTGCCAGCAGCCAGGGACTAGCGGGAGTCGGGGAGCAGTACTTC. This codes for CASSQGLAGVGEQYF.